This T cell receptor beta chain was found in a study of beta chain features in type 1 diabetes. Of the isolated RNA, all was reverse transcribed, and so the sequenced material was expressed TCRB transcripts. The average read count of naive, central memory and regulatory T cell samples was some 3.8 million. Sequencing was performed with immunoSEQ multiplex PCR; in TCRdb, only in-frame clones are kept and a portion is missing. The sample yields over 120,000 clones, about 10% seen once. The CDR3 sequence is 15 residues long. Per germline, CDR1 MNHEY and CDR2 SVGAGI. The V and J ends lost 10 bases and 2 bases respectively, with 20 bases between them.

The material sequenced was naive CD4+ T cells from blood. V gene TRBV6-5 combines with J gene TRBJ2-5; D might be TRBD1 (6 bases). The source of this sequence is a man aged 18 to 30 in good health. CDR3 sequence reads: CATTILQGSQETQYF. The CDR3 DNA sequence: TGTGCCACTACGATCTTACAGGGATCACAAGAGACCCAGTACTTC.